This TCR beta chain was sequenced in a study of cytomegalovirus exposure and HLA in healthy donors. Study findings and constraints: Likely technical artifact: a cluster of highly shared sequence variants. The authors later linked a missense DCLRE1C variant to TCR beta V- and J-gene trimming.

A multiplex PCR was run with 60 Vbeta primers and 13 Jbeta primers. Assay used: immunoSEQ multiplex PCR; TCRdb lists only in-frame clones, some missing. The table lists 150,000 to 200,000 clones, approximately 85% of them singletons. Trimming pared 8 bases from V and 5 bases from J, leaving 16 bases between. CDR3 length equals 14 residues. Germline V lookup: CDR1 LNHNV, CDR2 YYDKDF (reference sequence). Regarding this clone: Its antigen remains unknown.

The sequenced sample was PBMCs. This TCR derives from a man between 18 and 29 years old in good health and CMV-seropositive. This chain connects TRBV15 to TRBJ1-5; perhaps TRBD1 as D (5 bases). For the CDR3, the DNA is TGTGCCACCCACCGGGCAGGGTGGGATCAGCCCCAGCATTTT. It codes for CATHRAGWDQPQHF.